This TCR beta chain was sequenced in a study of cytomegalovirus exposure and HLA in healthy donors. About the study: According to later analysis, the same platform produced the approximately 120 validation and approximately 700 first-cohort repertoires. Findings of the study overall: The classifier reportedly diagnosed cytomegalovirus status with high sensitivity and specificity. Under in vitro conditions, a few CMV-associated chains were confirmed as specific for CMV antigens. A later analysis found first-cohort TCR clusters tended to co-occur in the 120 or so validation repertoires.

The method was immunoSEQ multiplex PCR; TCRdb's version includes in-frame clones alone and lacks a portion of them. The sample yields 50,000 to 65,000 clones, about 96% seen once. As for this clone: Its specificity is unknown.

V lost 3 bases and J lost 1; bases outside the gene matches: 7. Germline-derived CDR1 and CDR2 are LNHDA and SQIVND (reference sequence). The CDR3 runs 17 residues. J is TRBJ2-1 and V is TRBV19; 9 bases are a match to TRBD2. The material sequenced was PBMCs. The sequence derives from a woman aged 18-29 years in good health and CMV-seronegative. CDR3 amino acids: CASSIPSGALSYNEQFF. The CDR3 nucleotides are TGTGCCAGTAGTATCCCTAGCGGGGCGCTATCCTACAATGAGCAGTTCTTC.